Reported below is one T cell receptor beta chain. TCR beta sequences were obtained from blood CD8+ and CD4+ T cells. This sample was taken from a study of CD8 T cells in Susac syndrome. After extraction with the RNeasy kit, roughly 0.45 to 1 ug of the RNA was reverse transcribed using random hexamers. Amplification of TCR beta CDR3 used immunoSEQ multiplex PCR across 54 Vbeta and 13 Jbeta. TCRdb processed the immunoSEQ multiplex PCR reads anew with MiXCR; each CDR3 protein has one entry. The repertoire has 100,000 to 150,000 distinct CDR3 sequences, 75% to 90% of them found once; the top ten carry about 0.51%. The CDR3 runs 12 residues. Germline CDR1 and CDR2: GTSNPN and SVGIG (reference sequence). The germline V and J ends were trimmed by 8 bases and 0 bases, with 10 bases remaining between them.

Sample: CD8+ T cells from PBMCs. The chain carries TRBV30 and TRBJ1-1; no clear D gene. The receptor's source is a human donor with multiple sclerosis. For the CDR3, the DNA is TGTGCCGCCGGACCGATGAACACTGAAGCTTTCTTT. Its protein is CAAGPMNTEAFF.